This T cell receptor beta chain was sequenced during a study of T cells in Graves' hyperthyroidism and ophthalmopathy. The V gene lost 3 bases and the J gene lost 6 bases, with 14 bases spanning the gap. The CDR3 contains 14 residues. This clonotype has ten or more counts. Its antigen is not identified. The study excluded patients with uncontrolled infection, other autoimmune disease, pregnancy or lactation. Regarding the study as a whole: Model-based prediction identified ophthalmopathy a median roughly 6.1 months prior to its onset.

Amplification of TCR beta CDR3 regions was performed using RNA transcripts as template. The TCR CDR3 first-round RT-PCR relied on the HTBI primer set. TCRdb re-analysed the multiplex PCR reads in MiXCR, keeping a single row per CDR3 protein. The repertoire holds about half a million distinct CDR3 sequences, with roughly 20% as singletons. This clonotype was sampled from a man between 18 and 35 years old with Graves' hyperthyroidism. The chain couples TRBV12-3 or TRBV12-4 to TRBJ1-2; D might be TRBD1 (5 bases). Sequenced: blood. The CDR3 nucleotides read TGTGCCAGCAGTTTGGTTCAGGGAGGGCATGGCTACACCTTC. It encodes CASSLVQGGHGYTF.